This paragraph reports one T cell receptor beta chain. Authors' data handling: Estimates of nucleated cell counts were drawn from the amplification of reference gene primers. Using immunoSEQ multiplex PCR, the repertoire was profiled, and TCRdb retains in-frame clones only, with some absent. V and J calls and clone size come straight from that table; D and trimming were deduced from the DNA. The sample includes around 200,000 clones, around 85% seen only once; the top ten take roughly 9.2%. This record belongs to a study of blood T cell repertoires in COVID-19. Study as a whole: Samples of COVID-19 (acute and convalescent) were obtained from the United States, Italy and Spain.

CDR3 size: 15 residues. Germline V gives CDR1 LGHNA, CDR2 YSLEER. The V gene lost 0 bases and the J gene lost 4 bases, with 10 bases spanning the gap. The receptor was isolated from a woman of 80 years or more with acute or convalescent COVID-19. The chain recombines TRBV4-3 with TRBJ2-1, with D possibly being TRBD2 (7 bases). The sample comprised peripheral blood. This CDR3 reads CASSQERGPYNEQFF. CDR3 bases: TGCGCCAGCAGCCAAGAGCGGGGGCCGTACAATGAGCAGTTCTTC.